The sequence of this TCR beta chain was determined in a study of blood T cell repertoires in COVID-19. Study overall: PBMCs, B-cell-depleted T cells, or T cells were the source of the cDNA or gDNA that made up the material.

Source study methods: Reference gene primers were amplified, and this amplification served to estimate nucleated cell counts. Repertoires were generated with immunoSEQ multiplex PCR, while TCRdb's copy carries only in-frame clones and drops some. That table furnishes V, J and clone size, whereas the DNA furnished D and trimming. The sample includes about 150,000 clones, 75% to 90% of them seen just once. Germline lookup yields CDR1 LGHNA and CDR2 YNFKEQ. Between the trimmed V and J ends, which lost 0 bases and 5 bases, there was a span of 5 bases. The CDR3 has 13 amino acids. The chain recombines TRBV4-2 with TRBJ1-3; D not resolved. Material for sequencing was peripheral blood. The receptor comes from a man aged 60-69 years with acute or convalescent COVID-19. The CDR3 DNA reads TGTGCCAGCAGCCAAGAGCGGAGAAACACCATATATTTT. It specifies CASSQERRNTIYF.